The rows below give T cell receptor beta chains drawn from one sample of a study of shared clonotypes between healthy human individuals. TCRdb keeps only in-frame clones here, not all; method: immunoSEQ multiplex PCR. The table has some 2.1 million clones, about 95% seen once. The sample consisted of naive CD8+ T cells sorted from blood. The receptors come from a man aged 18 to 35 in good health. Each CDR3 is given with its conserved first and last residue. Each record gives: clone size, V gene, J gene, CDR3 length, D gene, CDR3 DNA, CDR3 protein. A D gene is named only where the DNA matches it firmly. Clone size is shown for a subset of rows, as once, few, many or a class of expanded clone.

>NA|TRBV5-5|TRBJ2-5|13|NA
TGTGCCAGCAGCTTGGGATTGGGGGAGACCCAGTACTTC
CASSLGLGETQYF
>NA|TRBV7-2|TRBJ2-3|15|TRBD1
TGTGCCAGCAGCACCCGGGACAGAACTCACCATACGCAGTATTTT
CASSTRDRTHHTQYF
>NA|TRBV19|TRBJ2-7|15|TRBD1
TGTGCCAGTAGCGACACGACAGGGACCCCCTACGAGCAGTACTTC
CASSDTTGTPYEQYF
>NA|TRBV7-2|TRBJ2-7|16|TRBD1
TGTGCCAGCAGCTTAGACAGGGACAGGGGGCAATACGAGCAGTACTTC
CASSLDRDRGQYEQYF
>NA|TRBV20-1|TRBJ1-2|8|NA
TGCGGTGGAATTGGCTACACCTTC
CGGIGYTF
>once|TRBV2|TRBJ2-1|12|NA
TGTGCCAGCAGTGACGGCCACAATGAGCAGTTCTTC
CASSDGHNEQFF
>NA|TRBV27|TRBJ1-1|13|NA
TGTGCCAGCAGTTTCGGAACGAACACTGAAGCTTTCTTT
CASSFGTNTEAFF
>NA|TRBV11-2|TRBJ2-1|16|TRBD2
TGTGCCAGCAGCCCGCCCCGACTAGCGGGGGATGATGAGCAGTTCTTC
CASSPPRLAGDDEQFF
>NA|TRBV27|TRBJ2-2|13|NA
TGTGCCAGTACTTTAGGACTACCCGGGGAGCTGTTTTTT
CASTLGLPGELFF
>NA|TRBV7-3|TRBJ1-1|13|NA
TGTGCCAGCAGCTTAGTAACTGGCACTGAAGCTTTCTTT
CASSLVTGTEAFF
>NA|TRBV6-6|TRBJ1-1|15|TRBD1
TGTGCCAGTCTTACAGAACAGGGGATGAACACTGAAGCTTTCTTT
CASLTEQGMNTEAFF
>NA|TRBV10-2|TRBJ2-1|13|TRBD2
TGCGCCAGCCAGCGGGGGATCTACAATGAGCAGTTCTTC
CASQRGIYNEQFF
>NA|TRBV29-1|TRBJ2-1|15|NA
TGCAGCGTTGAATGGGTAGGAAACTCCTACAATGAGCAGTTCTTC
CSVEWVGNSYNEQFF
>NA|TRBV4-2|TRBJ2-7|16|NA
TGTGCCAGCAGCCAATTAGCGGAGGCCAGCTCCTACGAGCAGTACTTC
CASSQLAEASSYEQYF
>NA|TRBV11-2|TRBJ2-7|14|NA
TGTGCCAGCAGCTCCTTCCCGGCGGCCTACGAGCAGTACTTC
CASSSFPAAYEQYF
>few|TRBV7-2|TRBJ2-5|19|NA
TGTGCCAGCAGCTTATCCCACCAGGGGCTAGCGGCTTTTGGTGGGACCCAGTACTTC
CASSLSHQGLAAFGGTQYF
>NA|TRBV10-3|TRBJ2-4|14|NA
TGTGCCATCAGTGATCCGGAAGCCAAAAACATTCAGTACTTC
CAISDPEAKNIQYF
>once|TRBV30|TRBJ2-7|12|NA
TGTGCCTGGAGTGGTGCCTCTGTCGAGCAGTACTTC
CAWSGASVEQYF
>NA|TRBV5-1|TRBJ2-7|16|NA
TGCGCCAGCAGCTTTTCGCATTCTGAAGGGCGATACGAGCAGTACTTC
CASSFSHSEGRYEQYF
>NA|TRBV5-5|TRBJ2-3|17|NA
TGTGCCAGCAGCTTAGATGTCGAGTTCCCCCCCACAGATACGCAGTATTTT
CASSLDVEFPPTDTQYF
>NA|TRBV6-6|TRBJ2-7|15|NA
TGTGCCAGCAGCATCGCCCGAACTTTGGGCTACGAGCAGTACTTC
CASSIARTLGYEQYF
>once|TRBV7-9|TRBJ2-7|15|NA
TGTGCCAGCAGCCCCCCTCGTGACACCCACTACGAGCAGTACTTC
CASSPPRDTHYEQYF
>once|TRBV6-5|TRBJ1-2|13|TRBD1
TGTGCCAGCAGTTACGGGGCAGGGGGCGGCTACACCTTC
CASSYGAGGGYTF
>NA|TRBV27|TRBJ2-7|16|TRBD2
TGTGCCAGCAGTTTATCGTCCGAGCGGGGGAGCTACGAGCAGTACTTC
CASSLSSERGSYEQYF
>NA|TRBV4-3|TRBJ2-3|15|NA
TGCGCCAGCAGCCAAGATCCTTACGGCACAGATACGCAGTATTTT
CASSQDPYGTDTQYF
>once|TRBV7-8|TRBJ1-5|13|NA
TGTGCCAGCAGCCCCGAAGGGGATCAGCCCCAGCATTTT
CASSPEGDQPQHF
>once|TRBV28|TRBJ2-7|14|NA
TGTGCCAGCAGATACGCCCAAGGTCTTTACGAGCAGTACTTC
CASRYAQGLYEQYF
>NA|TRBV6-5|TRBJ2-7|15|TRBD2
TGTGCCAGCAGTTACGGCGCGGGAGGCGGTGAAGAGCAGTACTTC
CASSYGAGGGEEQYF
>NA|TRBV4-3|TRBJ2-7|14|NA
TGCGCCAGCAGCCTAGCCTTCGGGTACTACGAGCAGTACTTC
CASSLAFGYYEQYF
>NA|TRBV6-6|TRBJ1-4|14|NA
TGTGCCAGCATGATCGTGGGCCTTAATGAAAAACTGTTTTTT
CASMIVGLNEKLFF
>NA|TRBV11-2|TRBJ1-2|14|NA
TGTGCCAGCAGCTCGATAGGGGGATACTATGGCTACACCTTC
CASSSIGGYYGYTF
>NA|TRBV4-2|TRBJ2-3|17|TRBD2
TGTGCCAGCAGCCAAGGACTAGCGGGGACTAGCACAGATACGCAGTATTTT
CASSQGLAGTSTDTQYF
>NA|TRBV5-8|TRBJ2-2|17|TRBD1
TGTGCCAGCAGCTTATTCACAGGGGAAGGGAACACCGGGGAGCTGTTTTTT
CASSLFTGEGNTGELFF
>NA|TRBV30|TRBJ2-7|11|TRBD1
TGTGCCTGGGGTCAGGGGGCCGAGCAGTACTTC
CAWGQGAEQYF
>NA|TRBV13|TRBJ2-7|15|TRBD2
TGTGCCAGCAGCACGCGACTAGCGGGCCCTTACGAGCAGTACTTC
CASSTRLAGPYEQYF
>NA|TRBV7-2|TRBJ2-1|16|NA
TGTGCCAGCAGCTTAGAACTCATAGGCTCCTACAATGAGCAGTTCTTC
CASSLELIGSYNEQFF
>once|TRBV30|TRBJ2-7|15|TRBD1
TGTGCCTGGAGTGCTTTGGGGACAGGGGTGGACGAGCAGTACTTC
CAWSALGTGVDEQYF
>NA|TRBV5-4|TRBJ1-1|14|NA
TGTGCCAGCAGCTTCCCAGGAGGTGGGACTGAAGCTTTCTTT
CASSFPGGGTEAFF
>NA|TRBV6-1|TRBJ2-1|13|NA
TGTGCCAGCAGGATCCGGGACAACAATGAGCAGTTCTTC
CASRIRDNNEQFF
>few|TRBV4-1|TRBJ2-7|13|TRBD1
TGCGCCAGCAGCCAACGGGACAGCTACGAGCAGTACTTC
CASSQRDSYEQYF
>NA|TRBV7-3|TRBJ1-5|13|NA
TGTGCCAGCAGCTTAGGGGTGGGGCAGCCCCAGCATTTT
CASSLGVGQPQHF
>NA|TRBV7-9|TRBJ2-5|16|TRBD2
TGTGCCAGCAGCTTGATACTAGCGGGGGCCGGGGAGACCCAGTACTTC
CASSLILAGAGETQYF
>NA|TRBV9|TRBJ2-2|13|NA
TGTGCCAGCAGTTTGGGTCCCTTAGGGGAGCTGTTTTTT
CASSLGPLGELFF